The 25 T cell receptor beta chains given below trace back to one sample, sequenced in a study of T cells after yellow fever vaccination. TCRdb reprocessed the 5' RACE reads with MiXCR, giving one entry per CDR3 protein. The table has some 150,000 distinct CDR3 sequences, approximately 9.9% seen once. Sequences were derived from CD8+ T cells sorted from PBMCs, sampled 45 days after the yellow fever booster vaccination. The receptors originated from a man between 18 and 29 years old who received the YFV17D yellow fever vaccine.

This clonotype was detected only a few times. CDR3 sequence reads: CASGAVFYEQYF. The CDR3, as DNA: TGTGCCAGCGGGGCGGTTTTCTACGAGCAGTACTTC. The rearrangement joins TRBV6-2 or TRBV6-3 to TRBJ2-7, with a possible D match to TRBD1 (5 bases). The CDR3 is made up of 12 amino acids. V was cut by 8 bases and J by 3 bases, with 11 bases left in between. Germline CDR1 is MNHEY and CDR2 is SVGEGT.

There are many counts of this clonotype. The chain has TRBV4-2 and TRBJ2-3; D uncertain. This CDR3 region has 15 residues. The germline V and J ends were trimmed by 0 bases and 4 bases, with 11 bases remaining between them. Germline V gives CDR1 LGHNA, CDR2 YNFKEQ. The CDR3 loop reads CASSQDLLISDTQYF. As DNA, the CDR3 is TGTGCCAGCAGCCAAGACCTCCTTATATCAGATACGCAGTATTTT.

This clonotype was recorded a few times. The CDR3 spells CASSSQGLAANEQFF. The CDR3 DNA follows: TGTGCCAGCAGTTCCCAGGGACTAGCGGCCAATGAGCAGTTCTTC. This chain joins TRBV6-2 or TRBV6-3 and TRBJ2-1; TRBD2 matches 11 bases. This CDR3 region has 15 residues. Trimming took 4 bases from V and 6 from J; bases not matched to a gene: 5. Germline V lookup: CDR1 MNHEY, CDR2 SVGEGT.

This clonotype was seen a handful of times. The chain recombines TRBV19 with TRBJ1-5; 7 nucleotides align to TRBD1. This CDR3 comprises 18 residues. J gave up 2 bases and V 7 bases, and 17 bases lay outside the gene matches. CDR1 is LNHDA and CDR2 is SQIVND in the germline V gene (reference sequence). CDR3 residues: CASTRSGGRSSGNQPQHF. The CDR3 bases are TGTGCCAGTACCCGATCAGGGGGTAGGAGTTCCGGCAATCAGCCCCAGCATTTT.

V is TRBV7-3 and J is TRBJ2-3, with D perhaps matching TRBD1 or TRBD2 (5 bases each). The CDR3 loop spans 14 amino acids. Germline loops: CDR1 SGHTA, CDR2 FQGTGA. Trimming stripped 4 bases from V and 2 bases from J, with 10 bases between. The DNA of the CDR3 is TGTGCCAGCAGCTATTCGGGGACCACAGATACGCAGTATTTT. This codes for CASSYSGTTDTQYF.

Only a few counts were recorded for this clonotype. This chain uses TRBV20-1 with TRBJ1-4, with D unclear. V gave up 2 bases and J gave up 0 bases, with 10 bases separating them. The CDR3 consists of 15 residues. Germline V lookup: CDR1 DFQATT, CDR2 SNEGSKA (reference sequence). The CDR3 DNA reads as TGCAGTGCTAGACAGGATTACCCAACTAATGAAAAACTGTTTTTT. Translating it yields CSARQDYPTNEKLFF.

The chain couples TRBV29-1 to TRBJ2-2; tentative D call: TRBD2 (5 bases). V gave up 7 bases and J gave up 0 bases, with 9 bases separating them. The CDR3 loop spans 13 amino acids. Germline CDR1 SQVTM, CDR2 ANQGSEA. The DNA of the CDR3 is TGCAGCGCCGGGGTATCGAACACCGGGGAGCTGTTTTTT. Encoded protein: CSAGVSNTGELFF.

This clonotype was observed a few times. The chain employs TRBV12-3 or TRBV12-4 and TRBJ1-2, with D possibly being TRBD1 (6 bases). Trimming left V 5 bases short and J 8 bases short, with 15 bases between. CDR3 length: 13 amino acids. The CDR3 DNA sequence: TGTGCCAGCAGTCCTGCGGGGGCAAGAGGCTACACCTTC. Translating it yields CASSPAGARGYTF.

The table lists this clonotype with a few counts. This sequence joins TRBV4-1 and TRBJ2-3, with TRBD2 matching 8 bases. V dropped 4 bases and J dropped 5; count of bases not matched to a gene: 14. There are 17 residues in the CDR3. The V gene's germline CDR1 is MGHRA and CDR2 YSYEKL. DNA for the CDR3: TGCGCCAGCAGCCTACAATCCCTTGCGGGGGGCGGAGATACGCAGTATTTT. Encoded protein: CASSLQSLAGGGDTQYF.

This clonotype was detected a few times. The chain recombines TRBV6-2 or TRBV6-3 with TRBJ1-1; D is unresolved. The CDR3 is 14 residues long. CDR1 is MNHEY, CDR2 SVGEGT, per germline. V shed 0 bases and J shed 6 bases, with 11 bases lying between them. Written as DNA, the CDR3 is TGTGCCAGCAGTTACTCCGGGTTAGGTCCTGAAGCTTTCTTT. This translates into CASSYSGLGPEAFF.

This clonotype was observed at least ten times. V usage is TRBV28 and J usage is TRBJ2-1; D possibly corresponds to TRBD1 (5 bases). From germline, CDR1 is MDHEN and CDR2 SYDVKM. V gave up 6 bases and J gave up 7 bases, with 7 bases separating them. The CDR3 extends over 11 amino acids. CDR3 amino acids: CASSPGNEQFF. The CDR3 coding sequence is TGTGCCAGCAGCCCAGGGAATGAGCAGTTCTTC.

This clonotype was counted only a few times. The rearrangement joins TRBV10-3 to TRBJ2-1, with D perhaps TRBD2 (6 bases). The germline V gene has CDR1 ENHRY and CDR2 SYGVKD. This CDR3 region has 13 residues. V was clipped by 6 bases and J by 4 bases, with 10 bases between them. As DNA, the CDR3 is TGTGCCATCAGGGGGGGTTCGTACAATGAGCAGTTCTTC. Encoded protein: CAIRGGSYNEQFF.

The V gene is TRBV25-1, the J gene TRBJ2-3; D not resolved. This CDR3 has 15 residues. Germline loops: CDR1 MGHDK, CDR2 SYGVNS. V was trimmed by 3 bases and J by 6 bases, leaving 16 bases between them. DNA for the CDR3: TGTGCCAGCAGTGACCGATTCATTTTTGGGGATACGCAGTATTTT. Its protein product is CASSDRFIFGDTQYF.

This sequence joins TRBV7-2 and TRBJ1-2; no clear D gene. V lost 4 bases and J lost 2, with 17 bases in between. Germline lookup yields CDR1 SGHTA and CDR2 FQGNSA. CDR3 length: 16 amino acids. Here the CDR3 DNA reads TGTGCCAGCAGCTACAGAAATTGGCAGATCAACTATGGCTACACCTTC. Protein: CASSYRNWQINYGYTF.

V gene TRBV27 combines with J gene TRBJ2-1; TRBD1 might be the D (5 bases). V was pared by 2 bases and J by 7 bases, with 21 bases between. The CDR3 loop spans 17 amino acids. CDR1 and CDR2 (germline): MNHEY, SMNVEV (reference sequence). In DNA form, the CDR3 reads TGTGCCAGCAGTTTAAGGGGCAGGGCAACATTGGGGAATGAGCAGTTCTTC. Residues: CASSLRGRATLGNEQFF.

This clonotype showed up just a few times. The rearrangement links TRBV27 to TRBJ1-2; perhaps TRBD1 as D (5 bases). The CDR3 covers 18 residues. Per the germline V gene, CDR1 is MNHEY and CDR2 is SMNVEV (reference sequence). Trimming stripped 4 bases from V and 1 base from J, with 22 bases between. CDR3 sequence (DNA): TGTGCCAGCAGTTCTTACGGAGGAGGGGAGGAGGTTAACTATGGCTACACCTTC. The encoded protein is CASSSYGGGEEVNYGYTF.

In its sample, this clonotype was seen a few times. The chain is built from TRBV15 and TRBJ2-3; 7 nucleotides match TRBD1. The CDR3 totals 16 residues. Germline V gives CDR1 LNHNV, CDR2 YYDKDF (reference sequence). Trimming took 5 bases from V and 2 from J; bases not matched to a gene: 10. CDR3 protein: CATSRGQVLITDTQYF. In nucleotides, the CDR3 is TGTGCCACCAGCCGAGGACAGGTCTTGATCACAGATACGCAGTATTTT.

This clonotype was seen only a few times. The chain couples TRBV2 to TRBJ2-5; tentative D call: TRBD2 (5 bases). Between the trimmed V and J ends, which lost 5 bases and 1 base, there was a span of 14 bases. CDR3 length: 15 residues. Germline assignment: CDR1 SNHLY and CDR2 FYNNEI. The CDR3 reads CASSPPPGSQETQYF. The CDR3 coding sequence is TGTGCCAGCAGTCCCCCCCCGGGGAGCCAAGAGACCCAGTACTTC.

This clonotype was counted only a few times. The rearrangement links TRBV4-3 to TRBJ2-1; TRBD2 matches 7 bases. Germline CDR1 LGHNA, CDR2 YSLEER. The ends lost 2 bases at V and 7 bases at J; junction bases unmatched: 11. The CDR3 consists of 16 residues. The CDR3 reads CASSQNWGGNGNEQFF. The CDR3 bases are TGCGCCAGCAGCCAAAACTGGGGGGGTAATGGGAATGAGCAGTTCTTC.

This clonotype was seen more than once but under ten times. The chain is built from TRBV28 and TRBJ2-3, with TRBD1 matching over 9 bases. Germline trimming cut 5 bases from V and 6 bases from J; bases unmatched to any gene: 9. CDR1 and CDR2 (germline): MDHEN, SYDVKM. The CDR3 contains 15 residues. The DNA for the CDR3 is TGTGCCAGCAGTCTTACAGGGGGCCTAGGGGATACGCAGTATTTT. Its translation is CASSLTGGLGDTQYF.

This clonotype was seen more than once but under ten times. The chain joins TRBV9 to TRBJ2-1, with 8 bases lining up with TRBD2. Germline trimming cut 3 bases from V and 1 base from J; bases unmatched to any gene: 3. Germline V gene lookup returns CDR1 SGDLS and CDR2 YYNGEE. The CDR3 consists of 15 residues. CDR3 sequence reads: CASSESGGSYNEQFF. The CDR3 DNA sequence: TGTGCCAGCAGCGAAAGCGGGGGTTCCTACAATGAGCAGTTCTTC.

The chain is built from TRBV28 and TRBJ1-3, with D uncertain. Germline CDR1 reads MDHEN; CDR2 reads SYDVKM. The CDR3 covers 14 residues. Trimming left V 7 bases short and J 0 bases short, with 10 bases between. The CDR3 DNA reads TGTGCCAGCACCTTTCAGAGCTCTGGAAACACCATATATTTT. This gives the protein CASTFQSSGNTIYF.

CDR3 region: CASSHQTSDLTEAFF. In nucleotides, the CDR3 is TGCGCCAGCAGCCACCAGACTAGCGACCTCACTGAAGCTTTCTTT. This chain links TRBV4-1 with TRBJ1-1; D is uncertain. The CDR3 loop spans 15 amino acids. The ends were cut back, 3 bases at V and 4 bases at J, with 15 bases in the middle. Germline lookup yields CDR1 MGHRA and CDR2 YSYEKL.

Many counts were recorded for this clonotype. Sequence at one end of the junction differs from germline and may be a read error. The chain employs TRBV4-2 and TRBJ2-7; 7 bases map to TRBD2. The CDR3 covers 13 residues. Germline CDR1 is LGHNA and CDR2 is YNFKEQ. The CDR3 protein is CASSQAGSYEQYF. The CDR3 nucleotides read TGCGCCAGCAGCCAAGCGGGATCCTACGAGCAGTACTTC.

Only a few counts were recorded for this clonotype. The chain combines TRBV6-5 with TRBJ2-3, with D possibly matching TRBD2 (6 bases). Germline-derived CDR1 and CDR2 are MNHEY and SVGAGI. The CDR3 is made up of 16 amino acids. Trimming removed 6 bases at V and 2 bases at J, with 18 bases between. This CDR3 is CASRQDGGGDTDTQYF. For the CDR3, the DNA is TGTGCCAGCAGACAGGACGGTGGAGGGGACACAGATACGCAGTATTTT.